This T cell receptor beta chain was identified in a study of CD8 T cells in Susac syndrome. Germline-derived CDR1 and CDR2 are SGHVS and FQNEAQ. Trimming took 5 bases from V and 4 from J, leaving 20 bases between them. The CDR3 extends over 16 amino acids. TEMRA cells were FACS-enriched, unlike CD8+ and CD4+ T cells, which were negatively isolated. Random hexamers primed reverse transcription of about 0.45 to 1 ug RNA. TCRdb itself ran the immunoSEQ multiplex PCR reads through MiXCR, one entry per CDR3 protein. The sample has about 150,000 distinct CDR3 sequences; over 85% are singletons. The sequenced material came from CD4+ T cells from PBMCs. The chain is built from TRBV7-8 and TRBJ1-2, with D tentatively TRBD1 (5 bases). The source is a human donor with multiple sclerosis. The DNA for the CDR3 is TGTGCCAGCAGCCCCTGGACAAGGGGAGACTCCTATGGCTACACCTTC. It translates to CASSPWTRGDSYGYTF.